This TCR beta chain derives from a study of blood T cell repertoires in COVID-19. Study context: The cDNA or gDNA used as material had been derived from T cells, B-cell-depleted T cells, or PBMCs.

The trim removed 5 bases at V and 1 base at J, leaving 4 bases unmatched. Germline V CDR1 and CDR2: LNHDA, SQIVND (reference sequence). This CDR3 region has 15 residues. Per the study methods: Reference gene primer amplification gave nucleated cell count estimates. Profiling relied on immunoSEQ multiplex PCR, and the TCRdb table lists in-frame clones only, not all of them. V and J calls plus clone size are reproduced from that table; the DNA served to infer D and trimming. The sample holds around 250,000 clones, approximately 88% seen once. While infection was still active, Seattle patients were enrolled and then followed longitudinally.

The TCR was taken from a woman in her 70s with COVID-19, enrolled during active disease. The chain uses TRBV19 and TRBJ2-2, with 7 bases lining up with TRBD1. Material for sequencing was peripheral blood. CDR3 amino acids: CASSFSGGNTGELFF. CDR3 nucleotide sequence: TGTGCCAGTAGTTTCTCAGGGGGGAACACCGGGGAGCTGTTTTTT.